A selection of T cell receptor beta chains follows, all from one sample in a study of T cells in narcolepsy. Clones were read by immunoSEQ multiplex PCR, and TCRdb kept only the in-frame ones, dropping some. The sample has 25,000 to 35,000 clones; roughly four fifths are singletons. Sequenced input: CD45RA- memory CD4+ T cells from PBMCs. All receptors derive from a human donor with narcolepsy. Each CDR3 is given with its conserved first and last residue. The D gene is left open where the match is weak. Not all rows give a size; the values are once, few, many and, for expanded clones, a class.

DNA: TGTGCCAGTAGTATAGAACGGGGACGGCGTGAGGCTTTCTTT
CDR3: CASSIERGRREAFF
J: TRBJ1-1
D: -
size: -
V: TRBV19

DNA: TGTGCCAGCAGTTTTGGGCAGCCCCAGGGCGGCTATGGCTACACCTTC
CDR3: CASSFGQPQGGYGYTF
J: TRBJ1-2
D: -
size: -
V: TRBV27

DNA: TGTGCCAGCAGCTTAGCGGGGGATCAGCCCCAGCATTTT
CDR3: CASSLAGDQPQHF
J: TRBJ1-5
D: -
size: -
V: TRBV11-2

DNA: TGCGCCAGCAGCTCCCTGGGACAGACCTACGAGCAGTACTTC
CDR3: CASSSLGQTYEQYF
J: TRBJ2-7
D: TRBD1
size: -
V: TRBV5-1

DNA: TGTGCCAGCAGTTTATTAACAGGGGCAAATTCACCCCTCCACTTT
CDR3: CASSLLTGANSPLHF
J: TRBJ1-6
D: TRBD1
size: -
V: TRBV27

DNA: TGTGCCAGTAGCTTTACTTATGGTGAGCAGTTCTTC
CDR3: CASSFTYGEQFF
J: TRBJ2-1
D: -
size: -
V: TRBV19

DNA: TGTGCCATCAGTGAGTCAGGGGACCGCCCACAGTTCTTC
CDR3: CAISESGDRPQFF
J: TRBJ2-1
D: -
size: once
V: TRBV10-3

DNA: TGTGCCAGCTCCCCCAGGCGGTCGGAGATCGACACCGGGGAGCTGTTTTTT
CDR3: CASSPRRSEIDTGELFF
J: TRBJ2-2
D: -
size: -
V: TRBV18

DNA: TGTGCCAGCAGTTACGCGGCAGGACGGACCGGGGAGCTGTTTTTT
CDR3: CASSYAAGRTGELFF
J: TRBJ2-2
D: -
size: -
V: TRBV6-5

DNA: TGTGCCAGCAGCCAAGATCGGGCTAGCGGGGGGGCCAATGAGCAGTTCTTC
CDR3: CASSQDRASGGANEQFF
J: TRBJ2-1
D: TRBD2
size: -
V: TRBV4-2

DNA: -
CDR3: CSVLTGGRRAGVNTGELFF
J: TRBJ2-2
D: -
size: once
V: TRBV29-1